This TCR beta chain was sequenced for a study of shared clonotypes between healthy human individuals. The overall study: For every donor, three CD4 naive, three CD4 memory, two CD8 naive and one CD8 memory plates were used.

Sequencing was performed with immunoSEQ multiplex PCR; in TCRdb, only in-frame clones are kept and a portion is missing. The data show hundreds of thousands of clones, roughly 95% seen once. Of note for this clone: Its cognate antigen is unknown.

CD45RO-negative, CCR7-positively selected cells formed the naive CD8 fraction, excluding terminally differentiated effector memory CD45RA+ cells. Deletions cut 6 bases from V and 3 bases from J, with 15 bases between. The length of the CDR3 is 15 residues. The germline CDR1 and CDR2 sequences are MDHEN and SYDVKM. Study-wide points: Clonotypes not shared had lower generation probabilities than those common to all four donors. Naive CD4 clonotypes were shared across a handful of donors at about 5%.

J is TRBJ2-1 and V is TRBV28, with unresolved D. The TCR sequence derives from a woman in her 30s in good health. The sequencing input was naive CD8+ T cells sorted from blood. In DNA form, the CDR3 reads TGTGCCAGCAGAAACCCCGACAAGAACTACAATGAGCAGTTCTTC. This gives the protein CASRNPDKNYNEQFF.